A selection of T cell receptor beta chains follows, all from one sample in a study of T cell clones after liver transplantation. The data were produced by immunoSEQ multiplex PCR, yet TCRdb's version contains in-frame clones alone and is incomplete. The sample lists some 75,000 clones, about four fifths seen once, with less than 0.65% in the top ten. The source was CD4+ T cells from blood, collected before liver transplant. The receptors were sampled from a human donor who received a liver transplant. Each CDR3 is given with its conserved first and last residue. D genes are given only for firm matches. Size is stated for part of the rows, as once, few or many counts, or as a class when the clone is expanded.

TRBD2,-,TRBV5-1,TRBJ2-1,TGCGCCAGCAGCTTACCCGGGACTAGCGGCAATGAGCAGTTCTTC,CASSLPGTSGNEQFF
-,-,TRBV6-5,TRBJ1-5,TGTGCCAGCAGTCCCTATAAGGTTACAGATCAGCCCCAGCATTTT,CASSPYKVTDQPQHF
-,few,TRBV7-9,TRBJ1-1,TGTGCCAGCAGCTTAGATTCGTACACTGAAGCTTTCTTT,CASSLDSYTEAFF
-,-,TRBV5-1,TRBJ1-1,TGCGCCAGCAGCTTGGAGTCCGTCGGGGTCACTGAAGCTTTCTTT,CASSLESVGVTEAFF
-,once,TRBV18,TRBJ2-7,TGTGCCAGCTCACGTACAGTGGTGGCAGGGACCTACGAGCAGTACTTC,CASSRTVVAGTYEQYF
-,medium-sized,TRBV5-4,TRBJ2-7,TGTGCCAGCAGCTTTGAAAGCACCTACGAGCAGTACTTC,CASSFESTYEQYF
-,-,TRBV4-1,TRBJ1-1,TGCGCCAGCAGCCCCTCCCTGAGAGGGATGAACACTGAAGCTTTCTTT,CASSPSLRGMNTEAFF
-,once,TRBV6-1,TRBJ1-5,TGTGCCAGCACCCTGACTCAAGTGGGCAATCAGCCCCAGCATTTT,CASTLTQVGNQPQHF
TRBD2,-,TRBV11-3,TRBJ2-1,TGTGCCAGCAGCTTAGATGGCAGGGAGGGAAAGAATGAGCAGTTCTTC,CASSLDGREGKNEQFF
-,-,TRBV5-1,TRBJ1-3,TGCGCCAGCACCGACCCCAGGACGGGTGGAAACACCATATATTTT,CASTDPRTGGNTIYF
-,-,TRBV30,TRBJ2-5,TGTGCCTGGAGTGGTTGGAGTCAAGAGACCCAGTACTTC,CAWSGWSQETQYF
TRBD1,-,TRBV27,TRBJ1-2,TGTGCCACTCTCAGGGGGCGAGGCTATGGCTACACCTTC,CATLRGRGYGYTF
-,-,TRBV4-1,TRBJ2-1,TGCGCCAGCAGTCGCGACACCTTCCTACGCTCCTACAATGAGCAGTTCTTC,CASSRDTFLRSYNEQFF
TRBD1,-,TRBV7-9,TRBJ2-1,TGTGCCAGCAACTTCCGGGGACAGGGGGAGATAGATGAGCAGTTCTTC,CASNFRGQGEIDEQFF
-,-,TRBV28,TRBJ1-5,TGTGCCAGCAGCCCTCCGTCCTCGTATAGCAATCAGCCCCAGCATTTT,CASSPPSSYSNQPQHF
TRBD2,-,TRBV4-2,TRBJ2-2,TGTGCCAGCAGCCCAAGGACTAGCGGCCCGCCCGGGGAGCTGTTTTTT,CASSPRTSGPPGELFF
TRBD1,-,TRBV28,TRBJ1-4,TGTGCCAGCATAGGACAGGGGGCGGGGGAACTGTTTTTT,CASIGQGAGELFF
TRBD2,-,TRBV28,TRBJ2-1,TGTGCCAGCACCGCCCCACGGTTAGCGGGAGGGGTAGGGCAGTTCTTC,CASTAPRLAGGVGQFF
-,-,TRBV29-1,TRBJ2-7,TGCAGCGTTGAAGATGGTATCTACGAGCAGTACTTC,CSVEDGIYEQYF
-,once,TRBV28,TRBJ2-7,TGTGCCAGCGCCTCCTGGTCATCCGGCTCCTACGAGCAGTACTTC,CASASWSSGSYEQYF
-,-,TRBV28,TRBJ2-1,TGTGCCAGCAGTTTCCTCGGGCGGCCTTCCTACAATGAGCAGTTCTTC,CASSFLGRPSYNEQFF
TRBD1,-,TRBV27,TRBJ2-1,TGTGCCAGCAGTTCCGGGACAGGGGCCTACAATGAGCAGTTCTTC,CASSSGTGAYNEQFF
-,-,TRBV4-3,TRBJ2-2,TGCGCCAGCAGCCCTTCAGGCGGGGTCAACACCGGGGAGCTGTTTTTT,CASSPSGGVNTGELFF
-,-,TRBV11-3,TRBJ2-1,TGTGCCAGCAGCGTCACCGGGGCTTACAATGAGCAGTTCTTC,CASSVTGAYNEQFF
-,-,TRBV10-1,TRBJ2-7,TGCGCCAGCAGTGAGGGTAGGGGCTACGAGCAGTACTTC,CASSEGRGYEQYF
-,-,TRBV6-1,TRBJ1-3,TGTGCCAGCAGTGAAAACAGCCCTGGAAACACCATATATTTT,CASSENSPGNTIYF
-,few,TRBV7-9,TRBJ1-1,TGTGCCAGCAGCCCCTTGGGACATCGAACTGAAGCTTTCTTT,CASSPLGHRTEAFF
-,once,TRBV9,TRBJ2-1,TGTGCCAGCAGCACCTGGAATGAGCAGTTCTTC,CASSTWNEQFF
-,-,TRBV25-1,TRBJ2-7,TGTGCCAGCAGTCCCCAGCACTTCTACGAGCAGTACTTC,CASSPQHFYEQYF
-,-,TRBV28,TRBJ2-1,TGTGCCAGCAGTTTAGGAGGGAACTCCTACAATGAGCAGTTCTTC,CASSLGGNSYNEQFF
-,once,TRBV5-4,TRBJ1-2,TGTGCCAGCAGCTTGGGGGACTTCTTGGGAGCTAACTATGGCTACACCTTC,CASSLGDFLGANYGYTF
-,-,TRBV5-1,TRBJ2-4,TGCGCCAGCAGCCCCGGGCACGAGGTGGACATTCAGTACTTC,CASSPGHEVDIQYF
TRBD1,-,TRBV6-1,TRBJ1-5,TGTGCCAGCACATCGACAGGGGGAAGGCAGCCCCAGCATTTT,CASTSTGGRQPQHF
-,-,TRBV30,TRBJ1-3,TGTGCCTGGAACCCAGGCTTAAACACCATATATTTT,CAWNPGLNTIYF
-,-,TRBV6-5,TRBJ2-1,TGTGCCAGCAGTTATGGGGGTACGGAAGGTGAGCAGTTCTTC,CASSYGGTEGEQFF
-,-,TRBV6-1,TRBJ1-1,TGTGCCAGCAGTGTATTGAACACTGAAGCTTTCTTT,CASSVLNTEAFF
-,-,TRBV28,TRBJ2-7,TGTGCCAGCAGTTCCCTATACGAGCAGTACTTC,CASSSLYEQYF
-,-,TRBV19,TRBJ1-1,TGTGCCAGTAGTATGTACAGGGAAAGGGCTTTCTTT,CASSMYRERAFF
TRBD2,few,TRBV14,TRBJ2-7,TGTGCCAGCAGCCAAGTCTATGGGACTAGCAGCGAGCAGTACTTC,CASSQVYGTSSEQYF
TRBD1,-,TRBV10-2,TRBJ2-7,TGCGCCAGCAGGCGGACAGGGGTGGGCTACGAGCAGTACTTC,CASRRTGVGYEQYF
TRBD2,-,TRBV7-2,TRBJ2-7,TGTGCCAGCAGCTTCGGGACTAGCGGGAGTTGGGGCCCCTACGAGCAGTACTTC,CASSFGTSGSWGPYEQYF
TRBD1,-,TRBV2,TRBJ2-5,TGTGCCAGCAGGGCGGACAGGGTACGAGAGACCCAGTACTTC,CASRADRVRETQYF
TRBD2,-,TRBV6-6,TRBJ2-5,TGTGCCAGCAGCGCCGGACTAGCGAGTAAGACCCAGTACTTC,CASSAGLASKTQYF
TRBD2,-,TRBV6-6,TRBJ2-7,TGTGCCAGCAGCCCCCAGGATAGGCGGGGGACCTACGAGCAGTACTTC,CASSPQDRRGTYEQYF
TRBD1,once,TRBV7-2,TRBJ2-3,TGTGCCAGCAGCTTCCGACAGGGGCGCACAGATACGCAGTATTTT,CASSFRQGRTDTQYF
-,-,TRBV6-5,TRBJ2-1,TGTGCCAGCAGTTACTCGATGAGAAATGAGCAGTTCTTC,CASSYSMRNEQFF